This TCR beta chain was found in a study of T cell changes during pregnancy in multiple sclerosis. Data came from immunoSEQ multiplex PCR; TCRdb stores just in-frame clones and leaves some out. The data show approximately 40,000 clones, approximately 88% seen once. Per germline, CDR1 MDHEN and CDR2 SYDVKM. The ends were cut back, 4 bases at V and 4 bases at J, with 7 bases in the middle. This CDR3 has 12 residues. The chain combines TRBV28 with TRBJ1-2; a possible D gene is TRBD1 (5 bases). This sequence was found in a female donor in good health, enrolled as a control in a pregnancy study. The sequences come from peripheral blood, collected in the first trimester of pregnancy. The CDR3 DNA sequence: TGTGCCAGCAGTTCGGGGGGCTATGGCTACACCTTC. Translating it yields CASSSGGYGYTF.